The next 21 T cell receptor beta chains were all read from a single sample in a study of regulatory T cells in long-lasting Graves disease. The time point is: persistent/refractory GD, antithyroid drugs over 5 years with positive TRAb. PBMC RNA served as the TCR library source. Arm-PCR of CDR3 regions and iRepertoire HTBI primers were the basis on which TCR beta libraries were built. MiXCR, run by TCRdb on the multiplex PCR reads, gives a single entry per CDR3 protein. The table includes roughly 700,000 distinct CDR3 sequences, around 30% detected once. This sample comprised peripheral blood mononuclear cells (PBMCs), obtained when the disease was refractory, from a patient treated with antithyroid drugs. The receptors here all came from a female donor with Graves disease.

The CDR3 loop is CASSQAGVYEQYF. The CDR3 DNA is TGTGCCAGCAGCCAAGCAGGGGTCTACGAGCAGTACTTC. This chain joins TRBV3-1 and TRBJ2-7; a possible D gene is TRBD1 (6 bases). Deletions cut 1 base from V and 3 bases from J, with 7 bases between. CDR3 length equals 13 residues. Germline CDR1 LGHDT, CDR2 YNNKEL (reference sequence).

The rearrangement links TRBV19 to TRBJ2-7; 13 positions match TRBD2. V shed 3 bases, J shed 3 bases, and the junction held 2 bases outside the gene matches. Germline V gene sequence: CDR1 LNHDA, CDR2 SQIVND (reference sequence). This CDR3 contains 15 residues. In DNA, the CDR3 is TGTGCCAGTAGTATGGGGACTAGCGGGATCTACGAGCAGTACTTC. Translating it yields CASSMGTSGIYEQYF.

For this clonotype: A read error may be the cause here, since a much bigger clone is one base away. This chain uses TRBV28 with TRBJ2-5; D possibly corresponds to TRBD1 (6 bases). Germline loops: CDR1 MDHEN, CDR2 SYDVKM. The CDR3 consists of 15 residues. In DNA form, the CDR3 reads TGTGCCGGCAGCCTACCGGGACATAAGATAGAGACCCAGTACTTC. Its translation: CAGSLPGHKIETQYF.

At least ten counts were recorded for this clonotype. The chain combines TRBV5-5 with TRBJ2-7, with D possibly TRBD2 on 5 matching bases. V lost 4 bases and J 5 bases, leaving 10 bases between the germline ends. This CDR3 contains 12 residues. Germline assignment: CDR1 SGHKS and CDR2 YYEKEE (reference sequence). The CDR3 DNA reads TGTGCCAGCAGCCTGACCGGGAACGAGCAGTACTTC. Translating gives CASSLTGNEQYF.

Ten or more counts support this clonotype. In nucleotides, the CDR3 is TGTGCCAGCAGGTCCGGCGTAGAGGACACTAACACTGAAGCTTTCTTT. Residues: CASRSGVEDTNTEAFF. The chain uses TRBV28 and TRBJ1-1; D possibly corresponds to TRBD1 (5 bases). V shed 6 bases and J shed 2 bases, with 19 bases lying between them. This CDR3 has 16 residues. CDR1 and CDR2 from the germline V gene are MDHEN and SYDVKM.

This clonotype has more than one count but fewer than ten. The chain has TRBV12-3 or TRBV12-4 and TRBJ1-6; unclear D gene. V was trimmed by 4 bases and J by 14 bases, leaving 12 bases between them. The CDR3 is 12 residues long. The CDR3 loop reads CASSSTRVALHF. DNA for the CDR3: TGTGCCAGCAGTTCGACCCGGGTGGCCCTCCACTTT.

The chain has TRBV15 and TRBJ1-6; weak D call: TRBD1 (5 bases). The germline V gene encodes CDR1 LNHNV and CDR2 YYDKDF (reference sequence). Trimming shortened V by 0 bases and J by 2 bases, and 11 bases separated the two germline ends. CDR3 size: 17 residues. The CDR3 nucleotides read TGTGCCACCAGCAGAGAAGTAGGGGTGGCCTATAATTCACCCCTCCACTTT. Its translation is CATSREVGVAYNSPLHF.

The CDR3 sequence: CSVPGQGGPNTEAFF. CDR3 nucleotides: TGCAGCGTTCCGGGACAGGGGGGGCCGAACACTGAAGCTTTCTTT. The rearrangement links TRBV29-1 to TRBJ1-1; 11 positions match TRBD1. CDR1 is SQVTM, CDR2 ANQGSEA, per germline. The V segment lost 5 bases and the J segment 1 base; nucleotides outside the gene matches: 6. The length of the CDR3 is 15 residues.

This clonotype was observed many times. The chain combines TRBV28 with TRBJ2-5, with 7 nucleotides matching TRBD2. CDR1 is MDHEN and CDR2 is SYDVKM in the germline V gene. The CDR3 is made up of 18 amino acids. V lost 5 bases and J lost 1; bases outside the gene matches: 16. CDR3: CASSPPIWVAGSQETQYF. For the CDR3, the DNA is TGTGCCAGCAGTCCCCCTATTTGGGTAGCGGGCAGCCAAGAGACCCAGTACTTC.

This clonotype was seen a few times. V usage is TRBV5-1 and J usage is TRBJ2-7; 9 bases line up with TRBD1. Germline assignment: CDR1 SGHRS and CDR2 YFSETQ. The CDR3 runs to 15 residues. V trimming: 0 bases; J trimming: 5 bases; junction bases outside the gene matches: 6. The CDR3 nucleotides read TGCGCCAGCAGCTTGGTTGAGGACAGGGGTAACGAGCAGTACTTC. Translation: CASSLVEDRGNEQYF.

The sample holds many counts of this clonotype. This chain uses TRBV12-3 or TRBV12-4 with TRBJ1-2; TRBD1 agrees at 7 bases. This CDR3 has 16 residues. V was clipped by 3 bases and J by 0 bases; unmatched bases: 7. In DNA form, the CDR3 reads TGTGCCAGCAGTTTGAGACAGGGCCTTACTAACTATGGCTACACCTTC. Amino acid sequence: CASSLRQGLTNYGYTF.

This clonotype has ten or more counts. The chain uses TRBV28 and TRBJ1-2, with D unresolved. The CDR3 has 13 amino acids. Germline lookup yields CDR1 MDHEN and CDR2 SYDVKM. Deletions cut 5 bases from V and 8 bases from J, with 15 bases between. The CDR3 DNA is TGTGCCAGCAGTGCCCCGCGGGGTCGAGGCTACACCTTC. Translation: CASSAPRGRGYTF.

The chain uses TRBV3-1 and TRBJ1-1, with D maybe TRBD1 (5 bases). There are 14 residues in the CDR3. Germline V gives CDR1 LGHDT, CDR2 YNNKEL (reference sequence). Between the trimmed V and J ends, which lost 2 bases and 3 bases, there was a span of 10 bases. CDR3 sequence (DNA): TGTGCCAGCAGCCAAAATGGGGGGGACACTGAAGCTTTCTTT. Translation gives CASSQNGGDTEAFF.

CDR3 amino acids: CASSSRDSEAFF. The CDR3 DNA reads as TGTGCCAGCAGCTCAAGGGACAGTGAAGCTTTCTTT. This chain connects TRBV11-3 to TRBJ1-1, with TRBD1 matching over 7 bases. After removal of 4 bases from V and 7 bases from J, the junction contained 3 bases not matched to a gene. The CDR3 sequence is 12 residues long. Germline lookup yields CDR1 SGHNT and CDR2 YENEEA.

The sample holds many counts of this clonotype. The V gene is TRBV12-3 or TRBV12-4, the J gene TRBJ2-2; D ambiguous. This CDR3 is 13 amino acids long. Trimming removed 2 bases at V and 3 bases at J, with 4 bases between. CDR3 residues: CASSLPDTGELFF. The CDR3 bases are TGTGCCAGCAGTTTACCGGACACCGGGGAGCTGTTTTTT.

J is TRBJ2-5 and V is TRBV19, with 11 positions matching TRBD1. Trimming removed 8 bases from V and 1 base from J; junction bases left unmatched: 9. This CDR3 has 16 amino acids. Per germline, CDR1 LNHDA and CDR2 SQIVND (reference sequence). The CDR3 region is CASFSGQGVSQETQYF. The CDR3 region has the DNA TGTGCCAGTTTCTCGGGACAGGGGGTTTCCCAAGAGACCCAGTACTTC.

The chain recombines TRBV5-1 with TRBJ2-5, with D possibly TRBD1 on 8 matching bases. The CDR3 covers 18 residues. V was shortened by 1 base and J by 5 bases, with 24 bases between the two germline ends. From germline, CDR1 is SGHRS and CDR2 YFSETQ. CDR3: CASSLNYRGGQVTETQYF. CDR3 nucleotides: TGCGCCAGCAGCTTGAACTACAGGGGGGGGCAGGTTACGGAGACCCAGTACTTC.

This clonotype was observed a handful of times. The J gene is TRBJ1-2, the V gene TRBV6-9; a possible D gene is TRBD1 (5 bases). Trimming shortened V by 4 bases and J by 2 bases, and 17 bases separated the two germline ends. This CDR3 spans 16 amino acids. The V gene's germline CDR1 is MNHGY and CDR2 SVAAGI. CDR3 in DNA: TGTGCCAGCAGTTTGGTCCCGGGGACGGTAAACTATGGCTACACCTTC. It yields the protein CASSLVPGTVNYGYTF.

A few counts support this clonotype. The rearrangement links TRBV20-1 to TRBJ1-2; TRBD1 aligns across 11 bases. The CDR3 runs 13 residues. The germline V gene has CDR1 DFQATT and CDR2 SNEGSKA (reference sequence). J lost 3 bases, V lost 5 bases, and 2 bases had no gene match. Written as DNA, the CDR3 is TGCAGTGCTTGGACAGGGGGCGACTATGGCTACACCTTC. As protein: CSAWTGGDYGYTF.

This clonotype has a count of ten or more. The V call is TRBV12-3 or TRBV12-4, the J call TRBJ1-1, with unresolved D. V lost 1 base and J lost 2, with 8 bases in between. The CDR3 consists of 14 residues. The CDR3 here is CASSLGYVNTEAFF. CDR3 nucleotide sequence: TGTGCCAGCAGTTTAGGCTACGTAAACACTGAAGCTTTCTTT.

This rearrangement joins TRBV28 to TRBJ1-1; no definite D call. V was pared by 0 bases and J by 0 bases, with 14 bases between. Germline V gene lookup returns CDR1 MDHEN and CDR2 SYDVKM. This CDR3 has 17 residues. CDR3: CASSLWGGITMNTEAFF. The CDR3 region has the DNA TGTGCCAGCAGTTTATGGGGAGGGATTACAATGAACACTGAAGCTTTCTTT.